This TCR beta chain was found in a study of blood T cell repertoires in COVID-19. Background on the study: Donors in the United States, Italy and Spain gave samples during acute or convalescent COVID-19. Sources were T cells, B-cell-depleted T cells, or PBMCs; the material itself was cDNA or gDNA.

This clone was recorded only once. TCRdb's copy holds only in-frame clones and misses some; the assay was immunoSEQ multiplex PCR. Among about 150,000 clones listed, over 75% were seen once. From germline, CDR1 is KGHDR and CDR2 SFDVKD. This CDR3 spans 13 amino acids. Trimming left V 0 bases short and J 4 bases short, with 4 bases between. The sequencing sample was made of peripheral blood. The clonotype comes from a man younger than 35 with COVID-19, enrolled during active disease. The chain carries TRBV24-1 and TRBJ2-3, with D unresolved. DNA of the CDR3: TGTGCCACCAGTGATTTGCGCGCAGATACGCAGTATTTT. Its protein product is CATSDLRADTQYF.